Each of the 25 T cell receptor beta chains below was sequenced from the same sample in a study of control samples from healthy donors and cancer patients. Using immunoSEQ multiplex PCR, the repertoire was profiled, and TCRdb retains in-frame clones only, with some absent. The sample has roughly 83,000 clones; around 82% are singletons. Sequenced input: blood. The receptor set was obtained from a woman in her sixties or seventies in good health.

V gene TRBV7-6 combines with J gene TRBJ2-2; 10 nucleotides match TRBD2. CDR3 length: 16 amino acids. V was pared by 6 bases and J by 2 bases, with 6 bases of the junction left unmatched. Per germline, CDR1 SGHVS and CDR2 FNYEAQ. The CDR3 coding sequence is TGTGCCAGCAGACCAACTAGCGGGGTAAACACCGGGGAGCTGTTTTTT. This encodes CASRPTSGVNTGELFF.

This chain joins TRBV6-5 and TRBJ1-5; no definite D call. Per germline, CDR1 MNHEY and CDR2 SVGAGI. Trimming stripped 6 bases from V and 1 base from J, with 13 bases between. CDR3 length equals 15 residues. The CDR3 DNA reads TGTGCCAGCAGCCCGGGTTGGTTGAGCAATCAGCCCCAGCATTTT. This gives the protein CASSPGWLSNQPQHF.

The chain is built from TRBV7-8 and TRBJ2-5; D is unclear. CDR1 and CDR2 (germline): SGHVS, FQNEAQ. Deletions cut 7 bases from V and 4 bases from J, with 4 bases between. CDR3 size: 10 residues. The DNA of the CDR3 is TGTGCCAGCACCAGAGAGACCCAGTACTTC. It encodes CASTRETQYF. Filled out from reference TRBV7-8 and TRBJ2-5, the complete variable domain reads GAGVSQSPRYKVAKRGQDVALRCDPISGHVSLFWYQQALGQGPEFLTYFQNEAQLDKSGLPSDRFFAERPEGSVSTLKIQRTQQEDSAVYLCASTRETQYFGPGTRLLVL.

V gene TRBV19 combines with J gene TRBJ2-1; 9 positions match TRBD1. The CDR3 loop spans 16 amino acids. V lost 5 bases to trimming and J lost 6 bases; unmatched junction nucleotides: 11. Per germline, CDR1 LNHDA and CDR2 SQIVND (reference sequence). In nucleotides, the CDR3 is TGTGCCAGTAGTCAAACAGGGACAGGGTCCCGCAATGAGCAGTTCTTC. Encoded protein: CASSQTGTGSRNEQFF.

By proportion, this clone is medium-sized. This chain joins TRBV7-9 and TRBJ1-6; 9 nucleotides match TRBD1. The germline V gene encodes CDR1 SEHNR and CDR2 FQNEAQ (reference sequence). With 5 bases clipped from V and 4 bases from J, the junction kept 6 bases outside the gene matches. The CDR3 covers 16 residues. CDR3 coding DNA: TGTGCCAGCAGCCTAGGACAGGGGTTTTATAATTCACCCCTCCACTTT. As protein: CASSLGQGFYNSPLHF.

This chain joins TRBV6-6 and TRBJ2-2; TRBD1 matches at 11 bases. Germline CDR1 and CDR2: MNHNY and SVGAGI (reference sequence). J was trimmed by 4 bases and V by 4 bases; bases with no gene match: 5. This CDR3 comprises 16 residues. Written as DNA, the CDR3 is TGTGCCAGCAGTTCCGACGGGACAGGGGGCACCGGGGAGCTGTTTTTT. The encoded protein is CASSSDGTGGTGELFF.

This chain links TRBV6-2 or TRBV6-3 with TRBJ1-1; 7 nucleotides line up with TRBD1. This CDR3 is built from 17 residues. Germline V gene sequence: CDR1 MNHEY, CDR2 SVGEGT. V shed 2 bases, J shed 6 bases, and the junction held 15 bases outside the gene matches. CDR3 coding DNA: TGTGCCAGCAGTTACGCGGGAGACAGGGTAAGGACGGCTGAAGCTTTCTTT. Translation: CASSYAGDRVRTAEAFF.

This clone was observed a handful of times. V and J are TRBV6-5 and TRBJ1-3, with D hard to call. V was cut by 6 bases and J by 2 bases, with 11 bases left in between. CDR1 MNHEY and CDR2 SVGAGI come from the germline V gene. The CDR3 length is 14 residues. The CDR3 here is CASRVGVTGNTIYF. DNA for the CDR3: TGTGCCAGCAGGGTGGGAGTAACTGGAAACACCATATATTTT.

The chain uses TRBV6-5 and TRBJ1-2; 7 nucleotides line up with TRBD1. The V gene's germline CDR1 is MNHEY and CDR2 SVGAGI. The CDR3 consists of 12 residues. The V gene end was trimmed by 6 bases and the J gene end by 4 bases; junction bases not matched to a gene: 2. Here the CDR3 reads CASRSGGYGYTF. DNA of the CDR3: TGTGCCAGCAGGTCAGGGGGCTATGGCTACACCTTC.

The V and J genes are TRBV29-1 and TRBJ2-3; 8 positions agree with TRBD1. Germline assignment: CDR1 SQVTM and CDR2 ANQGSEA. This CDR3 comprises 13 residues. With V trimmed by 7 bases and J by 2 bases, 5 bases remained unmatched. The CDR3 sequence is CSAGTGITDTQYF. CDR3 sequence (DNA): TGCAGCGCCGGGACAGGTATCACAGATACGCAGTATTTT.

The rearrangement uses TRBV19 and TRBJ1-1, with 10 positions matching TRBD1. V trimming: 1 base; J trimming: 10 bases; junction bases outside the gene matches: 9. The CDR3 covers 15 residues. Per germline, CDR1 LNHDA and CDR2 SQIVND (reference sequence). The CDR3 coding sequence is TGTGCCAGTAGTATAGTGGAGACAGGGGGCTCGGGAGCTTTCTTT. This sequence encodes CASSIVETGGSGAFF.

The chain joins TRBV5-4 to TRBJ2-7, with a tentative D call TRBD2 (6 bases). This CDR3 has 12 amino acids. The ends were cut back, 1 base at V and 4 bases at J, with 6 bases in the middle. CDR1 SGHNT and CDR2 YYREEE come from the germline V gene (reference sequence). The CDR3, as DNA: TGTGCCAGCAGCTTGCGGGGGTACGAGCAGTACTTC. Residues: CASSLRGYEQYF. Drawing the rest from reference TRBV5-4 and TRBJ2-7, the complete variable domain is ETGVTQSPTHLIKTRGQQVTLRCSSQSGHNTVSWYQQALGQGPQFIFQYYREEENGRGNFPPRFSGLQFPNYSSELNVNALELDDSALYLCASSLRGYEQYFGPGTRLTVT.

This clone was counted a few times. This sequence joins TRBV24-1 and TRBJ1-1; D ambiguous. The CDR3 extends over 13 amino acids. Trimming left V 4 bases short and J 1 base short, with 6 bases between. The germline V gene has CDR1 KGHDR and CDR2 SFDVKD. CDR3 amino acids: CATSENPNTEAFF. The CDR3, as DNA: TGTGCCACCAGTGAAAATCCGAACACTGAAGCTTTCTTT.

The chain couples TRBV5-1 to TRBJ1-3; D might be TRBD1 (6 bases). The length of the CDR3 is 15 residues. V lost 4 bases to trimming and J lost 0 bases, with 11 bases between them. CDR1 is SGHRS and CDR2 is YFSETQ in the germline V gene. This chain's CDR3 is CASSVGQISGNTIYF. For the CDR3, the DNA is TGCGCCAGCAGCGTTGGACAGATCTCTGGAAACACCATATATTTT.

The chain has TRBV19 and TRBJ2-5; 8 bases fit TRBD1. CDR1 and CDR2 (germline): LNHDA, SQIVND (reference sequence). CDR3 size: 13 residues. V lost 5 bases and J lost 4; bases outside the gene matches: 3. The CDR3 region is CASSDRGGETQYF. CDR3 nucleotides: TGTGCCAGTAGTGACAGGGGTGGAGAGACCCAGTACTTC.

The V and J genes are TRBV14 and TRBJ1-2, with D unclear. The V gene's germline CDR1 is SGHDN and CDR2 FVKESK. The CDR3 is 13 amino acids. Deletions cut 7 bases from V and 1 base from J, with 10 bases between. The CDR3 nucleotides read TGTGCCAGCAACGGTGGGCATAACTATGGCTACACCTTC. This sequence encodes CASNGGHNYGYTF.

V gene TRBV6-7 combines with J gene TRBJ2-7; D uncertain. TRBV6-7 is annotated as an ORF whose role is uncertain. Trimming shortened V by 3 bases and J by 4 bases, and 19 bases separated the two germline ends. The CDR3 length is 16 residues. The DNA for the CDR3 is TGTGCCAGCAGTTATCGGCGACAAACCCGAAGATACGAGCAGTACTTC. This translates into CASSYRRQTRRYEQYF.

To note about this clone: One end of the junction is discordant with germline, which a read error may explain. This chain uses TRBV4-3 with TRBJ2-4; D may be TRBD2 (5 bases). This CDR3 spans 14 amino acids. Germline CDR1 LGHNA, CDR2 YSLEER. This CDR3 is CASGQVTGGNIQYF. The CDR3 DNA reads TGCGCCAGCGGCCAAGTCACGGGCGGGAACATTCAGTACTTC.

This clone was seen only once. The chain carries TRBV4-3 and TRBJ1-2; 8 nucleotides line up with TRBD1. Germline V gene sequence: CDR1 LGHNA, CDR2 YSLEER. V shed 4 bases and J 6 bases; nucleotides not matched to a gene: 10. The CDR3 contains 15 residues. Written as DNA, the CDR3 is TGCGCCAGCAGCCCGGACGAACAGGGGGTAGATGGCTACACCTTC. It yields the protein CASSPDEQGVDGYTF.

The chain links TRBV6-5 to TRBJ2-3; D not resolved. The CDR3 spans 15 residues. The germline CDR1 and CDR2 sequences are MNHEY and SVGAGI. V lost 7 bases, J lost 0 bases, and 14 bases lay in between. Written as DNA, the CDR3 is TGTGCCAGCAACGCCGCAAACCCTAGCACAGATACGCAGTATTTT. It encodes CASNAANPSTDTQYF.

In its sample, this clone was seen a few times. The chain has TRBV6-5 and TRBJ2-6, with 7 nucleotides matching TRBD1. Germline loops: CDR1 MNHEY, CDR2 SVGAGI. This CDR3 is built from 16 residues. The V segment lost 1 base and the J segment 0 bases; nucleotides outside the gene matches: 0. The DNA of the CDR3 is TGTGCCAGCAGTTACTGGGACAGCTCTGGGGCCAACGTCCTGACTTTC. Translation gives CASSYWDSSGANVLTF.

This clone came up once. V usage is TRBV5-4 and J usage is TRBJ2-2, with 11 bases aligning to TRBD2. The germline V gene encodes CDR1 SGHNT and CDR2 YYREEE (reference sequence). The CDR3 spans 17 residues. V lost 5 bases to trimming and J lost 0 bases; unmatched junction nucleotides: 6. CDR3 bases: TGTGCCAGCAGTCCCGGTAGCGGGAGGGCGAACACCGGGGAGCTGTTTTTT. Its translation: CASSPGSGRANTGELFF.

CDR3 loop: CASSAIAYEQYF. DNA of the CDR3: TGTGCCAGCAGCGCCATAGCCTACGAGCAGTACTTC. This chain uses TRBV2 with TRBJ2-7, with D uncertain. Germline V CDR1 and CDR2: SNHLY, FYNNEI. The CDR3 spans 12 residues. V lost 6 bases to trimming and J lost 2 bases, with 8 bases between them. The entire variable domain, with the rest obtained from reference TRBV2 and TRBJ2-7, is as follows: EPEVTQTPSHQVTQMGQEVILRCVPISNHLYFYWYRQILGQKVEFLVSFYNNEISEKSEIFDDQFSVERPDGSNFTLKIRSTKLEDSAMYFCASSAIAYEQYFGPGTRLTVT.

This chain uses TRBV7-2 with TRBJ1-5; D is uncertain. The CDR3 has 14 residues. Trimming cost V 1 base and J 3 bases, with 7 bases left between them. Germline CDR1 is SGHTA and CDR2 is FQGNSA. The CDR3 here is CASSLGQLNQPQHF. As DNA, the CDR3 is TGTGCCAGCAGCTTAGGTCAGCTCAATCAGCCCCAGCATTTT.

The rearrangement links TRBV28 to TRBJ1-1; D is unclear. Looked up from germline, CDR1 is MDHEN and CDR2 is SYDVKM. The CDR3 length is 13 residues. Trimming removed 8 bases from V and 5 bases from J, with 15 bases in between. CDR3 residues: CASSLEGLTEAFF. Written as DNA, the CDR3 is TGTGCCAGCTCCCTCGAAGGGCTAACTGAAGCTTTCTTT.